The T cell receptor beta chain described here comes from a study of T cell changes during pregnancy in multiple sclerosis. This clone was seen just once. CDR1 and CDR2 from the germline V gene are MNHEY and SVGAGI. This CDR3 comprises 15 residues. V was cut by 0 bases and J by 8 bases, with 14 bases left in between. Assay used: immunoSEQ multiplex PCR; TCRdb lists only in-frame clones, some missing. The sample lists roughly 70,000 clones, 70% to 90% seen once, with about 3% in the top ten. The clonotype was recovered from a female donor with multiple sclerosis, enrolled in a pregnancy study. The genes are TRBV6-5 and TRBJ2-1, with D possibly TRBD2 on 6 matching bases. This material consisted of peripheral blood, taken before pregnancy. The CDR3 spells CASSYSISVADEQFF. CDR3 DNA sequence: TGTGCCAGCAGTTACTCGATCTCGGTAGCGGATGAGCAGTTCTTC.